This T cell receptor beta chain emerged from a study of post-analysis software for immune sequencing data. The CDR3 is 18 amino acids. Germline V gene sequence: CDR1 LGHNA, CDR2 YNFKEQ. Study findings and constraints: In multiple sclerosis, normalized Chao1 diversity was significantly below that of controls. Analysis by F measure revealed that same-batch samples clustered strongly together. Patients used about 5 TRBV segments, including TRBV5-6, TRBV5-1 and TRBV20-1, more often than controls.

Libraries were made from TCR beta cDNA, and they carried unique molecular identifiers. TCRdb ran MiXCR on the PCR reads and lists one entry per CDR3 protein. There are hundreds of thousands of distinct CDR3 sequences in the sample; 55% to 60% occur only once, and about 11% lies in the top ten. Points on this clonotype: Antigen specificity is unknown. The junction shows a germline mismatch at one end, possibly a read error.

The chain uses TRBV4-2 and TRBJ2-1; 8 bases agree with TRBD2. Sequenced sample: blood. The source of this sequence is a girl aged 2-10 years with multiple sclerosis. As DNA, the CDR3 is TGTGCCAGCAGTCAAGATTTGGCAAGCGGGAGCCTTTACAATGAGCAGTTCTTC. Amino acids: CASSQDLASGSLYNEQFF.